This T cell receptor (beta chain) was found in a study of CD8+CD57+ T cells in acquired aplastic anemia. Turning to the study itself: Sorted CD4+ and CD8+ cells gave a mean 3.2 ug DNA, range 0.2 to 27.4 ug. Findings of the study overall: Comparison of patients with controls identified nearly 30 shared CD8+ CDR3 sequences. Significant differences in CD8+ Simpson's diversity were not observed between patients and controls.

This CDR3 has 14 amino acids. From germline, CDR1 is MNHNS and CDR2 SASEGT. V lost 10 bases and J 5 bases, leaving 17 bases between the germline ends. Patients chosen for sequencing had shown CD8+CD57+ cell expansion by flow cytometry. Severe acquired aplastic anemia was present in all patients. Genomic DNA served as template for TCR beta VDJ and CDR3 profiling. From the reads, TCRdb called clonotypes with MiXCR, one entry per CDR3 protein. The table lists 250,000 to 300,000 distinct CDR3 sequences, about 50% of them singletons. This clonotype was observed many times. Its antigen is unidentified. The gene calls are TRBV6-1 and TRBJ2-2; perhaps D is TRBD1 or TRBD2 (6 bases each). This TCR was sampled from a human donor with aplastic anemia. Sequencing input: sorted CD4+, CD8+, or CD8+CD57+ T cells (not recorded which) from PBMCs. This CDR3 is CAIQGGTLTGELFF. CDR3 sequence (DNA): TGTGCCATCCAAGGAGGGACACTTACCGGGGAGCTGTTTTTT.